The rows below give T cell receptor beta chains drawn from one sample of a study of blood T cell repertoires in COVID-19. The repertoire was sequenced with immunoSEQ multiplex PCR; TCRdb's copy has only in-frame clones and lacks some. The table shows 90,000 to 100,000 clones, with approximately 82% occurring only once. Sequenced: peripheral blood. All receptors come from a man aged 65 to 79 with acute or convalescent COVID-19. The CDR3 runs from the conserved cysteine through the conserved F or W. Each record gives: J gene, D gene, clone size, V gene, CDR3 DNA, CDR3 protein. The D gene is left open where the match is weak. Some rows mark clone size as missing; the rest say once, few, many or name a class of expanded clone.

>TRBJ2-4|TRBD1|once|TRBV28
TGTGCCAGCAGTACAGGGGGCCTGAACATTCAGTACTTC
CASSTGGLNIQYF
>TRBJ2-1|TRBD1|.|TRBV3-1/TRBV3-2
TGTGCCAGTTCCCGGGACAGGGATTCCTACAATGAGCAGTTCTTC
CASSRDRDSYNEQFF
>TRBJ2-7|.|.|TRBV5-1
TGCGCCAGCAGCCCTGCCCTAGCCCCGGGTCCCTACGAGCAGTACTTC
CASSPALAPGPYEQYF
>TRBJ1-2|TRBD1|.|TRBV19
TGTGCCAGTACCCCTCGGGGACAGGGTGACTATGGCTACACCTTC
CASTPRGQGDYGYTF
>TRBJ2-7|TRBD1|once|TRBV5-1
TGCGCCAGCAGCACCGGGACAGCCTCCTACGAGCAGTACTTC
CASSTGTASYEQYF
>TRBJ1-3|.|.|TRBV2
TGTGCCAGCAAGAAAGGAGGAGCCTCTGGAAACACCATATATTTT
CASKKGGASGNTIYF
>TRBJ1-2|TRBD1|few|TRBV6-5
TGTGCCAGCAGTTCCGGACAGGAAAGAAACTATGGCTACACCTTC
CASSSGQERNYGYTF
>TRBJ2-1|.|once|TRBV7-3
TGTGCCAGCAGCTACCAAGGCCAGGGGATCAATGAGCAGTTCTTC
CASSYQGQGINEQFF
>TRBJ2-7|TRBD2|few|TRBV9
TGTGCCAGCAGCGTAGAAGGAGCGGGGGGCTACGAGCAGTACTTC
CASSVEGAGGYEQYF
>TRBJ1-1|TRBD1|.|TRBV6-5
TGTGCCAGCAGTCATCCGGGACAGGGGCCAACTGAAGCTTTCTTT
CASSHPGQGPTEAFF
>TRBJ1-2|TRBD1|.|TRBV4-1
TGCGCCAGCAGCCAAGAACCGGACAGGGGGCATAATGGCTACACCTTC
CASSQEPDRGHNGYTF
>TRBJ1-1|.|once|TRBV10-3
TGTGCCATCAGTGATAGGCTTGAGGGTTGGACTGAAGCTTTCTTT
CAISDRLEGWTEAFF
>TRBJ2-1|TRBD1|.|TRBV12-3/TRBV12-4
TGTGCCAGCAGTTTAGAGACAGGGGAGCAGTTCTTC
CASSLETGEQFF
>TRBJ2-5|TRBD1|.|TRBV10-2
TGCGCCAGCAGCCAGGACAGGGAAGAGACCCAGTACTTC
CASSQDREETQYF
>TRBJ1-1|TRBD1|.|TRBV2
TGTGCCAGCAGTGCCCAGGGGGCCATGAACACTGAAGCTTTCTTT
CASSAQGAMNTEAFF
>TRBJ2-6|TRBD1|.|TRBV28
TGTGCCAGCAGTCCCCAGGGGGCCCACGTCCTGACTTTC
CASSPQGAHVLTF
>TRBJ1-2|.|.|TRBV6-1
TGTGCCAGCAGTGAAGCGTCAGGTGGTTATGGCTACACCTTC
CASSEASGGYGYTF
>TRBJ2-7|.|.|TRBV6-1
TGTGCCAGCAGTGACCCCCCCAGGAGGAACGGCCAATACGAGCAGTACTTC
CASSDPPRRNGQYEQYF
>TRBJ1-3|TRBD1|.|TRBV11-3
TGTGCCAGCAGCTTAGCCGGGACAGGAGGAAACACCATATATTTT
CASSLAGTGGNTIYF
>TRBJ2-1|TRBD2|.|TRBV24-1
TGTGCCACCGGCGGAGACCGGGCGGGAGAGAGCAATGAGCAGTTCTTC
CATGGDRAGESNEQFF